This T cell receptor (beta chain) was identified during a study of blood T cell repertoires in COVID-19. Across the study: Sites across the United States, Italy and Spain contributed samples from acute and convalescent COVID-19. T cells, B-cell-depleted T cells, or PBMCs supplied cDNA or gDNA.

Per germline, CDR1 LGHDT and CDR2 YNNKEL (reference sequence). This CDR3 has 13 amino acids. Between the trimmed V and J ends, which lost 4 bases and 1 base, there was a span of 7 bases. Per the original methods: Estimates of nucleated cell counts were drawn from the amplification of reference gene primers. Clones were sequenced by immunoSEQ multiplex PCR, and TCRdb holds only the in-frame ones, with some missing. V, J and clone size reflect that table, while D and trimming were determined from the DNA. The sample includes roughly 100,000 clones, about four fifths of them seen just once. Source material: peripheral blood. The sequence derives from a man aged 35 to 55 with active or convalescent COVID-19. V is TRBV3-1 (or the pseudogene TRBV3-2) and J is TRBJ1-2; no clear D gene. This CDR3 reads CASSPRFNYGYTF. CDR3 coding DNA: TGTGCCAGCAGCCCCCGTTTTAACTATGGCTACACCTTC.